This T cell receptor (beta chain) was sequenced in a study of cytomegalovirus exposure and HLA in healthy donors. The method was immunoSEQ multiplex PCR; TCRdb's version includes in-frame clones alone and lacks a portion of them. The top ten clones hold around 1.1% of a sample with 89,000 or so clones, 80% to 95% of them seen once. CDR1 MNHEY and CDR2 SVGAGI come from the germline V gene. The CDR3 loop spans 13 amino acids. Trimming took 8 bases from V and 3 from J; bases not matched to a gene: 5. The origin of this receptor is a woman in her thirties in good health and CMV-seropositive. The rearrangement uses TRBV6-5 and TRBJ2-7; 9 bases map to TRBD2. Sequencing used PBMCs. The CDR3: CASSASGVYEQYF. In nucleotides, the CDR3 is TGTGCCAGCTCGGCTAGCGGGGTCTACGAGCAGTACTTC.